This TCR beta chain was identified during a study of T cell repertoires in cytomegalovirus infection. A note on this clonotype: Since a much larger clone is just one base distant, this may be a read error.

MiXCR was run by TCRdb on the reads, yielding one entry per CDR3 protein. The profile shows nearly 450,000 distinct CDR3 sequences, roughly 31% of them singletons. Germline-derived CDR1 and CDR2 are LGHNA and YNFKEQ. The CDR3 sequence is 16 residues long. The sequencing input was PBMCs. V is TRBV4-2 and J is TRBJ1-1; 7 positions match TRBD1. This receptor was obtained from a human donor in good health (CMV status not recorded). Some clones in this sample may be carry-over from other donors' samples. Here the CDR3 reads CASRQAPGRGDTEAFF. In nucleotides, the CDR3 is TGTGCCAGCAGACAAGCCCCCGGCAGGGGGGACACTGAAGCTTTCTTT.